This TCR beta chain was sequenced in a study of blood T cell repertoires in COVID-19. Study context: Sample material is recorded as cDNA or gDNA derived from T cells, B-cell-depleted T cells, or PBMCs.

CDR3 length: 13 residues. CDR1 and CDR2 (germline): LNHDA, SQIVND (reference sequence). V lost 5 bases and J lost 6, with 11 bases in between. The repertoire was sequenced with immunoSEQ multiplex PCR; TCRdb's copy has only in-frame clones and lacks some. The sample shows 160,000 or so clones, about nine tenths of them seen only once. The sequence was obtained from a man aged 18 to 30 with acute or convalescent COVID-19. The source material was peripheral blood. V and J are TRBV19 and TRBJ1-5; D may be TRBD1 (5 bases). CDR3 DNA: TGTGCCAGTAGTTCCGGGGGAAGTCAGCCCCAGCATTTT. It specifies CASSSGGSQPQHF. Looking up the rest from reference TRBV19 and TRBJ1-5 gives the full variable domain: DGGITQSPKYLFRKEGQNVTLSCEQNLNHDAMYWYRQDPGQGLRLIYYSQIVNDFQKGDIAEGYSVSREKKESFPLTVTSAQKNPTAFYLCASSSGGSQPQHFGDGTRLSIL.